The clone carrying this T cell receptor beta chain has a handful of counts. The target antigen is unknown. TCRdb reanalysed the 5' RACE reads using MiXCR and keeps one entry per CDR3 protein. The sample contains around 1.7 million distinct CDR3 sequences, 25% to 35% of which appear only once. Germline V lookup: CDR1 SGHRS, CDR2 YFSETQ. The CDR3 consists of 14 residues. Trimming cost V 4 bases and J 3 bases; bases outside gene matches: 4. The sample belongs to a study of identical twins. Overall study findings and caveats: Fewer insertions marked abundant cord blood beta clonotypes; young adult naive trended weakly, memory not at all.

This chain uses TRBV5-1 with TRBJ1-1; 9 positions agree with TRBD1. The sequence was collected from a newborn girl in good health. Sequencing input: cord blood. The CDR3 here is CASSKRTGDTEAFF. The CDR3 DNA reads TGCGCCAGCAGCAAACGGACAGGGGACACTGAAGCTTTCTTT.